Included here is one T cell receptor (beta chain) sequence, with context. Each subset's genomic DNA was shared equally among a number of immunoSEQ plates. Sequencing used immunoSEQ multiplex PCR; TCRdb keeps in-frame clones, though not all of them. Of fewer than 2.5 million clones in the sample, 93% were seen once. The sample originates from a study of shared clonotypes between healthy human individuals. About the research overall: Each donor contributed plates that comprised three CD4 naive, three CD4 memory, two CD8 naive and one CD8 memory.

The CDR3 runs 14 residues. V trimming: 6 bases; J trimming: 2 bases; junction bases outside the gene matches: 6. The germline gives CDR1 MNHEY, CDR2 SVGAGI. This sequence joins TRBV6-5 and TRBJ2-7, with TRBD1 identical over 8 bases. The sample taken for sequencing was naive CD4+ T cells from PBMCs. The subset denotes: CD45RA+ positively selected. The TCR sequence derives from a man between 18 and 29 years old in good health. Some clones in this sample may be carry-over from other donors' samples. The CDR3 coding sequence is TGTGCCAGCAGGGCCGGACAGGGCCCCTACGAGCAGTACTTC. Translating it yields CASRAGQGPYEQYF.